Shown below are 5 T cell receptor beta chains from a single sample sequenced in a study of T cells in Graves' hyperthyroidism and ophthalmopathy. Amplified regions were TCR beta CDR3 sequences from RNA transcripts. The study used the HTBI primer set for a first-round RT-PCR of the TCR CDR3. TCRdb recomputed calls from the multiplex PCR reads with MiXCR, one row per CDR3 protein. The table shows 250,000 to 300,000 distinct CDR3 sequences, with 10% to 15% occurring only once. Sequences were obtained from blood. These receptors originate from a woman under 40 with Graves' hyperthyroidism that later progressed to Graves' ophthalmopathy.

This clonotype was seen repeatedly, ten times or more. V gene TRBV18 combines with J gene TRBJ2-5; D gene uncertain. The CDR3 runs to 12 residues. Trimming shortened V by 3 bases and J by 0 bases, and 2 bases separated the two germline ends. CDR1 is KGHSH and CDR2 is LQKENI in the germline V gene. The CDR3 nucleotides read TGTGCCAGCTCACCCTACCAAGAGACCCAGTACTTC. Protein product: CASSPYQETQYF.

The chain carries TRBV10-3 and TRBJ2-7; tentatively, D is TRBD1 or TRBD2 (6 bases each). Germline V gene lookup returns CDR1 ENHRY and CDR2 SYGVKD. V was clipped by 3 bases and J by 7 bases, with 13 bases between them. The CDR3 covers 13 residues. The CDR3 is CAISERGAFEQYF. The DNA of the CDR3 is TGTGCCATCAGTGAAAGGGGGGCGTTTGAGCAGTACTTC.

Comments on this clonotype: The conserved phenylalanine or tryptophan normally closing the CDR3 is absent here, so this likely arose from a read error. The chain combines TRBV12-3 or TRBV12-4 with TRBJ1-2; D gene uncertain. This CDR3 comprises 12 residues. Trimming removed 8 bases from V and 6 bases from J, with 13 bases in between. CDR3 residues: CASGGLENGYTV. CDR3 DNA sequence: TGTGCCAGCGGAGGACTGGAGAATGGCTACACCGTC.

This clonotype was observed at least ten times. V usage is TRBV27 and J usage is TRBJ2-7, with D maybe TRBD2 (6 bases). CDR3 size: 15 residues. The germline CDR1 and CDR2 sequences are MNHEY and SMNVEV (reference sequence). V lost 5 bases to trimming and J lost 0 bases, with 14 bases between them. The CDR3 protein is CASSAWDSSSYEQYF. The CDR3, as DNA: TGTGCCAGCAGTGCCTGGGACTCCAGCTCCTACGAGCAGTACTTC.

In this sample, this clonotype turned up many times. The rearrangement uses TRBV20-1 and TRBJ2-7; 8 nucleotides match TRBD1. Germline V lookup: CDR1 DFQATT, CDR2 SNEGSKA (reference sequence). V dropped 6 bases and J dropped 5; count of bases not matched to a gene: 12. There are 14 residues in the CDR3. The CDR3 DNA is TGCAGTGCGAGCCTTGGACAGGGCGGGAACGAGCAGTACTTC. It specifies CSASLGQGGNEQYF.